Listed below are T cell receptor beta chains from one sample, sequenced in a study of blood T cell repertoires in COVID-19. The repertoire was sequenced with immunoSEQ multiplex PCR; TCRdb's copy has only in-frame clones and lacks some. The table lists about 120,000 clones, approximately 81% of them singletons. The sample consisted of peripheral blood. These receptor sequences come from a man aged 35-49 years with active or convalescent COVID-19. Each CDR3 is given without its conserved first and last residue. D genes are given only for firm matches.

V gene	J gene	D gene	CDR3 protein
TRBV18	TRBJ1-1	.	ASSMQGMNTEAF
TRBV11-2	TRBJ2-7	TRBD1	ASSPGLTGAYEQY
TRBV19	TRBJ1-1	.	ASSIQGILNTEAF
TRBV7-2	TRBJ1-2	.	ASSKGVRRQPNYGYT
TRBV5-4	TRBJ1-2	.	ASSPPGPYGYT
TRBV7-3	TRBJ2-3	.	ASSLEGITDTQY
TRBV2	TRBJ2-7	TRBD1	ASSESPGQGANEQY
TRBV7-2	TRBJ2-1	TRBD2	AIALAGARTWNEQF
TRBV24-1	TRBJ1-4	TRBD1	ATSDPGQGNEKLF
TRBV5-4	TRBJ2-7	TRBD2	ASSFREGHEQY
TRBV12-3/TRBV12-4	TRBJ2-3	.	ACKLKRADTQY
TRBV7-2	TRBJ2-1	.	ASSSGVGDEQF
TRBV19	TRBJ1-3	.	ASRGAGGNTIY
TRBV11-2	TRBJ1-5	TRBD1	ASSLGQGWDQPQH
TRBV7-2	TRBJ1-6	TRBD1	ASSSGGTGNRMG
TRBV4-2	TRBJ2-1	.	ASSQEVGLLGVNEQF
TRBV6-5	TRBJ1-1	.	ASSYSAQGLNTEAF
TRBV30	TRBJ1-1	TRBD1	AWSTDRAFGAF
TRBV4-1	TRBJ2-5	.	ASSQDMASPETQY
TRBV7-2	TRBJ2-7	.	ASSSPNSYEQY
TRBV6-2/TRBV6-3	TRBJ2-1	TRBD1	ASSHRDRGSYNEQF
TRBV24-1	TRBJ1-3	.	ATSAPGAGPSSGNTIY
TRBV4-3	TRBJ1-4	TRBD1	ASSQERGQGYEKLF
TRBV5-1	TRBJ2-1	TRBD2	ASSLSPTSFREGSYNEQF
TRBV2	TRBJ1-1	.	ASSNSLLNTEAF
TRBV11-2	TRBJ1-5	.	ASSLTGNSNQPQH
TRBV20-1	TRBJ1-6	TRBD1	SASRTGALNSPLH
TRBV24-1	TRBJ2-2	TRBD2	ATSEQTSGGTGELF
TRBV9	TRBJ1-2	.	ASSVGGGGNGGYT
TRBV4-1	TRBJ2-5	TRBD2	ASSPQRGRRETQY
TRBV3-1/TRBV3-2	TRBJ1-3	.	ASESPGAGNTIY
TRBV6-1	TRBJ1-4	.	ASTTSGVANEKLF
TRBV5-1	TRBJ1-2	.	ASSVSFSDYGYT
TRBV7-2	TRBJ1-5	.	ASSLVWLNQPQH
TRBV4-1	TRBJ2-3	TRBD2	ASSHPRGVHTDTQY
TRBV10-3	TRBJ2-5	.	AISAGLETQY